Shown below are 5 T cell receptor beta chains from a single sample sequenced in a study of chemoradiotherapy in HPV16-positive cancers. Repertoires were generated with immunoSEQ multiplex PCR, while TCRdb's copy carries only in-frame clones and drops some. The table has about 10,000 clones, 80% to 85% seen once; the top ten hold about 13%. The sample here was tumor tissue, taken from a patient who underwent chemoradiotherapy. The receptors derive from a human donor with HPV-associated anogenital cancer.

This sequence joins TRBV18 and TRBJ2-5; TRBD2 is a possible D gene (5 bases). V was clipped by 6 bases and J by 3 bases, with 14 bases between them. This CDR3 is 14 amino acids long. Germline values: CDR1 KGHSH, CDR2 LQKENI. The CDR3 is CASSRSEAEETQYF. The CDR3 coding sequence is TGTGCCAGCTCCCGGTCGGAGGCAGAAGAGACCCAGTACTTC.

Concerning this clone itself: A read error may produce the germline difference seen at one junction end. Other DNA sequences in the same sample also yield this CDR3. The chain employs TRBV7-2 and TRBJ2-7, with 15 nucleotides matching TRBD2. In germline, CDR1 is SGHTA, CDR2 FQGNSA. The CDR3 is made up of 18 amino acids. This CDR3 reads CASSLTGTSGGSWDEQYF. The CDR3 bases are TGCGCCAGCAGCCTGACCGGGACTAGCGGGGGGTCCTGGGACGAGCAGTACTTC.

The rearrangement links TRBV2 to TRBJ2-1; 10 bases match TRBD2. V gave up 5 bases and J gave up 10 bases; unmatched junction bases: 5. The CDR3 has 13 residues. Per germline, CDR1 SNHLY and CDR2 FYNNEI. CDR3 sequence reads: CASSPRTSGEQFF. CDR3 in DNA: TGTGCCAGCAGTCCCAGGACTAGCGGAGAGCAGTTCTTC.

J is TRBJ2-2 and V is TRBV2; 11 bases line up with TRBD1. J was trimmed by 3 bases and V by 5 bases; bases with no gene match: 5. In germline, CDR1 is SNHLY, CDR2 FYNNEI. The CDR3 loop spans 16 amino acids. CDR3 amino acids: CASSTGTGGHTGELFF. DNA for the CDR3: TGTGCCAGCAGTACCGGGACAGGGGGTCACACCGGGGAGCTGTTTTTT.

This clone was seen once. V usage is TRBV7-7 and J usage is TRBJ2-5; 7 nucleotides agree with TRBD1. This CDR3 spans 13 amino acids. Germline V gene data show CDR1 as SSHAT and CDR2 as FNYEAQ (reference sequence). Trimming cost V 5 bases and J 5 bases; bases outside gene matches: 5. The CDR3 spells CASSLDRVETQYF. The CDR3 DNA reads TGTGCCAGCAGCCTCGACAGGGTGGAGACCCAGTACTTC.